This T cell receptor beta chain was sequenced during a study of cytomegalovirus exposure and HLA in healthy donors. Findings and limits, study-wide: Later analysis identified a missense DCLRE1C variant that was linked to TCR beta V- and J-gene trimming. Common viral pathogens seemed, in a later analysis, to connect with several of the most significant clusters.

The V and J ends lost 5 bases and 2 bases respectively, with 19 bases between them. The CDR3 sequence is 17 residues long. Per the germline V gene, CDR1 is SGHDN and CDR2 is FVKESK. This clone was seen only a few times. Its specificity is unknown. Use of 60 Vbeta and 13 Jbeta primers characterized the PCR. The assay was immunoSEQ multiplex PCR, and TCRdb's table has in-frame clones only and misses some. Of about 160,000 clones detected, 75% appear once; the ten largest clones hold 2.5% to 3%. The sample taken for sequencing was PBMCs. This receptor was taken from a woman in her forties or fifties in good health and CMV-seropositive. This chain uses TRBV14 with TRBJ1-3; a weak D match, TRBD1 (5 bases). DNA of the CDR3: TGTGCCAGCAGCAGTCCTGGGGCAGCAACAACTGGAAACACCATATATTTT. Translation gives CASSSPGAATTGNTIYF.